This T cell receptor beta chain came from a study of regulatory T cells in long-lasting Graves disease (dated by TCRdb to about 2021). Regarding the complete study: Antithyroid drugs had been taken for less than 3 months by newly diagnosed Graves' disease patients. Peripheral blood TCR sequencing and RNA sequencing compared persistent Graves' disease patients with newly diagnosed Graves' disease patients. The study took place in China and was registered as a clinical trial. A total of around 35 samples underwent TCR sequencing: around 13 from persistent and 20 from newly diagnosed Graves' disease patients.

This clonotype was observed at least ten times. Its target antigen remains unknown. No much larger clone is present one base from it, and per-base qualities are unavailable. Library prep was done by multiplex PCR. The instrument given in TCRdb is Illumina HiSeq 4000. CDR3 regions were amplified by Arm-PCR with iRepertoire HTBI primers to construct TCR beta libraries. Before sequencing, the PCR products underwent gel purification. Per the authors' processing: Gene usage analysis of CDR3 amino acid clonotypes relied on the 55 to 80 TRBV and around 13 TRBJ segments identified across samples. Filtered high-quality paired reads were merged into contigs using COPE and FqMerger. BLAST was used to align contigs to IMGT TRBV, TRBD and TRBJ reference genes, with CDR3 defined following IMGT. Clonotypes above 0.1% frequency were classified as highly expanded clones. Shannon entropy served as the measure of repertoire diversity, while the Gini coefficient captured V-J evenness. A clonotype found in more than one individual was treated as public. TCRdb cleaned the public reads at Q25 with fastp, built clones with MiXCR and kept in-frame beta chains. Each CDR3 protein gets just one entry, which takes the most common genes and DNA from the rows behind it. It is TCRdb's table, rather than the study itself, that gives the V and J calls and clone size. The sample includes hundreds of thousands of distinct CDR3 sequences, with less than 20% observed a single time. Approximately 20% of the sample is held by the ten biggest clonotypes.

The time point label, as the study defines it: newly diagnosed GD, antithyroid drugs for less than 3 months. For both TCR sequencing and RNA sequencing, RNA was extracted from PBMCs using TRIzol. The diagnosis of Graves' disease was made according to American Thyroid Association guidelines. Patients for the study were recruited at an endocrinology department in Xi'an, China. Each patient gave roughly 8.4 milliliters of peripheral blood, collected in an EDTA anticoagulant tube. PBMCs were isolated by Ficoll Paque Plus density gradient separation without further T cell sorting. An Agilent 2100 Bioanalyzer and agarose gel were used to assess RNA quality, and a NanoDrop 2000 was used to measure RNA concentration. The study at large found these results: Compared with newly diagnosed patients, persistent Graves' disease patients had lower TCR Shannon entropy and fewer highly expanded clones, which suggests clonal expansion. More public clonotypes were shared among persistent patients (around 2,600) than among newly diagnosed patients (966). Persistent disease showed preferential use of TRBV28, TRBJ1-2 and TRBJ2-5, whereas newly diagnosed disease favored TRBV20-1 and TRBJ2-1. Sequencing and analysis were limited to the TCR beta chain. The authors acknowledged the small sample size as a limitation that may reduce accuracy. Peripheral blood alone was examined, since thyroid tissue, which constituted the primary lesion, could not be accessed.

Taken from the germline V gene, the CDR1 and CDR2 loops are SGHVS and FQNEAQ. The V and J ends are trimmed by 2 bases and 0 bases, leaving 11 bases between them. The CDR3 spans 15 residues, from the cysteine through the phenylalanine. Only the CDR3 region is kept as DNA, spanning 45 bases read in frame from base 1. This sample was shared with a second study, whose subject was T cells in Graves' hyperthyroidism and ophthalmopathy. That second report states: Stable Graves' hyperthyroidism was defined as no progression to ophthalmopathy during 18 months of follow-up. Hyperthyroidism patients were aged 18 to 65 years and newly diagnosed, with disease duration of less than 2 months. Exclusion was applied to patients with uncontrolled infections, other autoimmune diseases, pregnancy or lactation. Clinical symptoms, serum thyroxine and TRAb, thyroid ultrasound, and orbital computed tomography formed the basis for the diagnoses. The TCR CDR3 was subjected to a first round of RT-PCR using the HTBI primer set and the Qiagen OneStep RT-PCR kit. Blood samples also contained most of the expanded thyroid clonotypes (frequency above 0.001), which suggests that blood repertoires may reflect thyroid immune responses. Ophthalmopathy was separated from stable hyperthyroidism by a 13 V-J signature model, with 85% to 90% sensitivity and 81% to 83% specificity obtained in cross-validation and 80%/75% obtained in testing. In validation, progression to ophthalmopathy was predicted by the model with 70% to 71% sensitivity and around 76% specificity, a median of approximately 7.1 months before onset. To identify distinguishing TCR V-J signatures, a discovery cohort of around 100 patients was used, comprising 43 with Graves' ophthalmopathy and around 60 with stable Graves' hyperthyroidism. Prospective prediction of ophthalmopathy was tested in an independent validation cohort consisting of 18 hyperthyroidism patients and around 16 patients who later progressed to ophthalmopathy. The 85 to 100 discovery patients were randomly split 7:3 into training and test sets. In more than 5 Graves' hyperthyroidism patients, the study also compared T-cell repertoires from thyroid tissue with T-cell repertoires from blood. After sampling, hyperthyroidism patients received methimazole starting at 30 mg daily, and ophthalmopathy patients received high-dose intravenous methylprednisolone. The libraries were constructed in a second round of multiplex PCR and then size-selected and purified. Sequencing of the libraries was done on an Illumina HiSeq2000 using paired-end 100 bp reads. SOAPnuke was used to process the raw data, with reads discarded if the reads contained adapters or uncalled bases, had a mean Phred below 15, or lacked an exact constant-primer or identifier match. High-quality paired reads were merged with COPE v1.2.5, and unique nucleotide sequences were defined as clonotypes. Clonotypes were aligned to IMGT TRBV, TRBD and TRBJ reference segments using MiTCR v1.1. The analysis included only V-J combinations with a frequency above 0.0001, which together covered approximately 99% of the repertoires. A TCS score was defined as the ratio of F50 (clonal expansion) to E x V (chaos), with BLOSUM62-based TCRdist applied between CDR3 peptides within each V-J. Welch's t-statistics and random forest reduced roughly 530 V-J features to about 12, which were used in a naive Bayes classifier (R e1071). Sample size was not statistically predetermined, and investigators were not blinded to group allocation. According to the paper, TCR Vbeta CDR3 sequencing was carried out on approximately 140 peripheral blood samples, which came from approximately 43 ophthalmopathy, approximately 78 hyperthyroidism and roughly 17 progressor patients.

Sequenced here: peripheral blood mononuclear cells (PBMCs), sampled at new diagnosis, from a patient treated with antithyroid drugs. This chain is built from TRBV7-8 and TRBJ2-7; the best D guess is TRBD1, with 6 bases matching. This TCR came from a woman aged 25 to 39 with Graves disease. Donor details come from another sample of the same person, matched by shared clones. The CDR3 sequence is CASSLNGGPSYEQYF. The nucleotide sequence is TGTGCCAGCAGCTTAAATGGGGGCCCCTCCTACGAGCAGTACTTC.